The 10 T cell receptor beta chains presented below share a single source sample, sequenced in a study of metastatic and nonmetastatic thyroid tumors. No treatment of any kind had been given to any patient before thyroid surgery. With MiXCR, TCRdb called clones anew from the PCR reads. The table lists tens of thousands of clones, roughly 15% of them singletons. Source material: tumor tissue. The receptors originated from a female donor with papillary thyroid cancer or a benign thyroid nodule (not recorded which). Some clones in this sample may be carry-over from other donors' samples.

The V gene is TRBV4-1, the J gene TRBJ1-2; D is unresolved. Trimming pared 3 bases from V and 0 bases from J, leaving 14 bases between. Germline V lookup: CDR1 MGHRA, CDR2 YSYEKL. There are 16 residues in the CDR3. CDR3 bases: TGCGCCAGCAGCCAGACCGAGGCTTCCTCTAACTATGGCTACACCTTC. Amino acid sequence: CASSQTEASSNYGYTF.

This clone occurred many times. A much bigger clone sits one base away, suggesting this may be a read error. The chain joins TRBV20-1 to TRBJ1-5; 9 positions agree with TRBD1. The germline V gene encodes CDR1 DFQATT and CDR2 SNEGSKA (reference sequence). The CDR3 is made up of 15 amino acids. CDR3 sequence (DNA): TGCAGTGCTAGTGCCGGGACAGGGAGCAATCGGCCCCAGCATTTT. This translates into CSASAGTGSNRPQHF.

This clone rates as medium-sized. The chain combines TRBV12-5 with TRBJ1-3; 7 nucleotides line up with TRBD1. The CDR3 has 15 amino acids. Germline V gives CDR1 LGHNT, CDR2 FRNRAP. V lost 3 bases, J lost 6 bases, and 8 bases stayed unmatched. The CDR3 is CASGFFNRGLNTIYF. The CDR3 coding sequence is TGTGCTAGTGGTTTCTTTAACAGGGGACTAAACACCATATATTTT.

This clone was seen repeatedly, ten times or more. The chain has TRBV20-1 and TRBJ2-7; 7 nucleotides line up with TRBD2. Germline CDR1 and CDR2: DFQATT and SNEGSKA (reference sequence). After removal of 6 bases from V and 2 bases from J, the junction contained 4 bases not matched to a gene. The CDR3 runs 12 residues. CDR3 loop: CSAREATYEQYF. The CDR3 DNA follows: TGCAGTGCCCGGGAGGCCACCTACGAGCAGTACTTC.

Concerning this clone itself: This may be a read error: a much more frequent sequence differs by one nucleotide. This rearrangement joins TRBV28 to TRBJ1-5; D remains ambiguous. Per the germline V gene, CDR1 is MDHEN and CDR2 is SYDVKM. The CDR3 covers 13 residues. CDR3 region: CASSYGVNQPKHF. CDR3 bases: TGTGCCAGCAGTTACGGGGTCAATCAGCCCAAGCATTTC.

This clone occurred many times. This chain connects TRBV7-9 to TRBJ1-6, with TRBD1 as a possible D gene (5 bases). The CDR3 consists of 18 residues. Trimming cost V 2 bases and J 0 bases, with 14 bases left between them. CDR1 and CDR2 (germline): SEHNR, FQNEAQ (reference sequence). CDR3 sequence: CASSLWGGKGSYNSPLHF. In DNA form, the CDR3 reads TGTGCCAGCAGCTTATGGGGGGGAAAGGGCTCCTATAATTCACCCCTCCACTTT.

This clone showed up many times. The CDR3 reads CASSLVGDQPQHF. The DNA of the CDR3 is TGTGCCAGCAGCTTGGTGGGGGATCAGCCCCAGCATTTT. The V and J genes are TRBV5-4 and TRBJ1-5; TRBD1 might be the D (5 bases). The CDR3 runs to 13 residues. V lost 0 bases and J 5 bases, leaving 6 bases between the germline ends. The germline CDR1 and CDR2 sequences are SGHNT and YYREEE (reference sequence).

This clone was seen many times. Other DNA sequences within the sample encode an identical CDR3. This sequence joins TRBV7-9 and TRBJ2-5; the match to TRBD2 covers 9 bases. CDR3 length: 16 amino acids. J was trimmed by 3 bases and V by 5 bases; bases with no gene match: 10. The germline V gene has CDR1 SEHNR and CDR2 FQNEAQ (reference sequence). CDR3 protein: CASSPGTSRGEETQYF. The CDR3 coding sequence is TGTGCCAGCAGCCCTGGGACTAGCAGGGGTGAAGAGACCCAGTACTTC.

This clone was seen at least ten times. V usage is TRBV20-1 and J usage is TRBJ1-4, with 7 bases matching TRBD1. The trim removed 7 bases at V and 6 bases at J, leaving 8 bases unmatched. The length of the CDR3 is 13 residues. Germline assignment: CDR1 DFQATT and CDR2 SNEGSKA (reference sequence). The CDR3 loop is CSGGGQNHEKLFF. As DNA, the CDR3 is TGCAGTGGAGGGGGACAGAACCATGAAAAACTGTTTTTT.

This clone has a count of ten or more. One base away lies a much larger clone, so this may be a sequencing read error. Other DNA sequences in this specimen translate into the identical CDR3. For the CDR3, the DNA is TGTGCCAGTAGTATAGGGTCCTCCATCCACTTC. Amino acid sequence: CASSIGSSIHF. V gene TRBV19 combines with J gene TRBJ1-6; D gene unclear. Germline V gene sequence: CDR1 LNHDA, CDR2 SQIVND (reference sequence). This CDR3 comprises 11 residues.